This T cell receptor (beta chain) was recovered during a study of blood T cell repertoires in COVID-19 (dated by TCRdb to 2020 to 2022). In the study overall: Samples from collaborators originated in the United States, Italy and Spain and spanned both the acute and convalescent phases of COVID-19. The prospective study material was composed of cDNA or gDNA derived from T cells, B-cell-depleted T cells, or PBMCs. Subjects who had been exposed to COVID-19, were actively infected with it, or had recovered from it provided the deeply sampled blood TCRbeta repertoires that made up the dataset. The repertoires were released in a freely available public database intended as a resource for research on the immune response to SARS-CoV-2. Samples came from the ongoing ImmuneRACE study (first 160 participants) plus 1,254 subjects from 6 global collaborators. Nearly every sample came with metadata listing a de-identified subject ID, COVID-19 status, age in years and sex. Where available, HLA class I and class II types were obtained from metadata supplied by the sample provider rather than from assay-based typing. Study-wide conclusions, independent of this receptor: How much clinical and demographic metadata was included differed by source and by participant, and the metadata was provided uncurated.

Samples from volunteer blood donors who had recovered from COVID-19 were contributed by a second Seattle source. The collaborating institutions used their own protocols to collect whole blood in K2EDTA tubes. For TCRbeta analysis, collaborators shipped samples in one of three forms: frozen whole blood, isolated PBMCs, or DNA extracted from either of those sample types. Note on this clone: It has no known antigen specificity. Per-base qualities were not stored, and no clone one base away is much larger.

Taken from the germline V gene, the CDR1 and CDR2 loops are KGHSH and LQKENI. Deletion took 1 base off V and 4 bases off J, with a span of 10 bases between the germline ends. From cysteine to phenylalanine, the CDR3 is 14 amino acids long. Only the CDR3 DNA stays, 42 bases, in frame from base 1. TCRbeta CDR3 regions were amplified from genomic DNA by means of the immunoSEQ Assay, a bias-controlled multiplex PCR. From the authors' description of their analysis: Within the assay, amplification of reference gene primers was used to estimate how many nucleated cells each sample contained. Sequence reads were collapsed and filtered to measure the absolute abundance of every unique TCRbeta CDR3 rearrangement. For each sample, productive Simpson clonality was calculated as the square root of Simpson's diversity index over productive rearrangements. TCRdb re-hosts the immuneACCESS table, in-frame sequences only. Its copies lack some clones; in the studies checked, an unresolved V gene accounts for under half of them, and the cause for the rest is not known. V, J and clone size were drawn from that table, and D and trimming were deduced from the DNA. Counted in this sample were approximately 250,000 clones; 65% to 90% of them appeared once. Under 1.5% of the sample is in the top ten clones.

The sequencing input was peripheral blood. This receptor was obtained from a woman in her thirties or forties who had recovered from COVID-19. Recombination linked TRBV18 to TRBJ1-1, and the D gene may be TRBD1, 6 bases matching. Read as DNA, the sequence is TGTGCCAGCTCACCACAGGGGGATGTCACTGAAGCTTTCTTT. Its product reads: CASSPQGDVTEAFF.